The 16 T cell receptor beta chains reported below all come from one sample, sequenced in a study of tumor and adjacent non-tumor tissue in lung cancer. RNA was extracted from bulk tissue without any cell sorting. A modified ARM-PCR protocol with three rounds of nested PCR amplified TCRbeta. TCRdb fed the multiplex PCR reads into MiXCR, producing one record per CDR3 protein. The sample yields 90,000 or so distinct CDR3 sequences, about three fifths seen once. The sequencing input was lung tumor tissue. The receptors were sampled from a man in his 70s with non-small cell lung cancer.

On this clonotype itself: Likely a read error: the CDR3 ends without its conserved phenylalanine or tryptophan. The DNA is left out, because the CDR3 cannot be placed on it with certainty; the CDR3 is given as TCRdb lists it. The chain recombines TRBV19 with TRBJ2-3; the DNA was not used to check the table's D call, TRBD2. Germline V gene lookup returns CDR1 LNHDA and CDR2 SQIVND (reference sequence). A total of 14 residues make up the CDR3, ends included. The CDR3 is CASSIGHGGDTRYL.

Ten or more counts support this clonotype. The chain couples TRBV4-2 to TRBJ2-1; 10 nucleotides agree with TRBD2. CDR1 is LGHNA and CDR2 is YNFKEQ in the germline V gene. This CDR3 has 16 amino acids. V was clipped by 1 base and J by 6 bases; unmatched bases: 6. The DNA of the CDR3 is TGTGCCAGCAGCCAAGGAAGGAGCGGGGGGGCCAATGAGCAGTTCTTC. Protein: CASSQGRSGGANEQFF.

In this sample, this clonotype turned up once. Germline and junction disagree at one end, which may indicate a read error. This sequence joins TRBV11-3 and TRBJ2-5; D possibly corresponds to TRBD2 (6 bases). This CDR3 is built from 13 residues. Germline V lookup: CDR1 SGHNT, CDR2 YENEEA. CDR3 nucleotides: TGTGCTAGCAGTCCAGGCTTGGGAGGGACCCAGTACTTC. Translated, it gives CASSPGLGGTQYF. The whole variable domain, filled in from reference TRBV11-3 and TRBJ2-5, reads EAGVVQSPRYKIIEKKQPVAFWCNPISGHNTLYWYLQNLGQGPELLIRYENEEAVDDSQLPKDRFSAERLKGVDSTLKIQPAELGDSAVYLCASSPGLGGTQYFGPGTRLLVL.

Note on this clonotype: Relative to the germline gene, one junction end is altered; a read error may explain this. The gene calls are TRBV6-1 and TRBJ2-5; tentative D call: TRBD2 (7 bases). There are 17 residues in the CDR3. Germline V CDR1 and CDR2: MNHNS, SASEGT. In DNA, the CDR3 is TGTGCCATCAGTGAAGGCGGCGGGGGCCGACGACAAGAGGCCCAGTACTTC. It encodes CAISEGGGGRRQEAQYF.

This chain uses TRBV5-6 with TRBJ2-7; D unresolved. The CDR3 covers 16 residues. Germline CDR1 and CDR2: SGHDT and YYEEEE. Trimming left V 3 bases short and J 6 bases short, with 22 bases between. The CDR3 region is CASSSPRLTLRVEQYF. The CDR3 nucleotides read TGTGCCAGCAGCTCGCCCCGTTTGACGTTAAGGGTCGAGCAGTACTTC.

The table lists this clonotype with many counts. This chain joins TRBV12-3 or TRBV12-4 and TRBJ2-1, with D possibly being TRBD2 (5 bases). V was trimmed by 8 bases and J by 1 base, leaving 15 bases between them. This CDR3 contains 15 residues. The CDR3 protein is CASLERRGSYNEQFF. The CDR3, as DNA: TGTGCCAGCCTCGAGAGGAGAGGGTCCTACAATGAGCAGTTCTTC.

This clonotype showed up many times. This chain connects TRBV28 to TRBJ2-7, with D perhaps TRBD1 or TRBD2 (6 bases each). Germline values: CDR1 MDHEN, CDR2 SYDVKM. The germline V and J ends were trimmed by 6 bases and 7 bases, with 13 bases remaining between them. The length of the CDR3 is 12 residues. The CDR3 DNA reads TGTGCCAGCAGGGACGGGGGCCGAGAGCAGTACTTC. Its translation: CASRDGGREQYF.

Comment on this clonotype: The junction departs from germline at one end; a sequencing error may be responsible. This chain uses TRBV6-6 with TRBJ2-7, with a possible D match to TRBD2 (5 bases). The CDR3 runs 15 residues. CDR1 is MNHNY and CDR2 is SVGAGI in the germline V gene (reference sequence). The CDR3 DNA reads TGTCCCAGCAGCGGAATAGGAGCTGCCTCCTACGAGCAATACTTC. It translates to CPSSGIGAASYEQYF.

Comment on this clonotype: One base away lies a much larger clone, so this may be a sequencing read error. The chain carries TRBV5-4 and TRBJ1-4, with no clear D. The length of the CDR3 is 13 residues. V lost 0 bases and J 7 bases, leaving 7 bases between the germline ends. Germline values: CDR1 SGHNT, CDR2 YYREEE (reference sequence). This CDR3 reads CASSLARCEKLFF. The DNA for the CDR3 is TGTGCCAGCAGCTTGGCCCGATGTGAAAAACTGTTTTTT.

The J gene is TRBJ1-2, the V gene TRBV5-1, with 8 bases that match TRBD1. The CDR3 sequence is 16 residues long. Germline assignment: CDR1 SGHRS and CDR2 YFSETQ. V dropped 0 bases and J dropped 4; count of bases not matched to a gene: 8. As DNA, the CDR3 is TGCGCCAGCAGCTTGGCCTTTTCAACAGGGGGCTATGGCTACACCTTC. This codes for CASSLAFSTGGYGYTF.

Of note for this clonotype: Relative to the germline gene, one junction end is altered; a read error may explain this. J is TRBJ2-7 and V is TRBV12-3 or TRBV12-4, with D perhaps TRBD2 (6 bases). The CDR3 sequence is 17 residues long. CDR3 in DNA: TGTGCCAGCAGTTTAGTGGGACTGGCACTCTCGGGCTACGAGCAGTATTTC. This codes for CASSLVGLALSGYEQYF.

Comment on this clonotype: This sequence may be a read error, since a much larger clone differs from it by one base. J is TRBJ2-1 and V is TRBV5-4; D uncertain. V was pared by 0 bases and J by 8 bases, with 15 bases between. The CDR3 sequence is 15 residues long. Germline V CDR1 and CDR2: SGHNT, YYREEE (reference sequence). In DNA form, the CDR3 reads TGTGCCAGCAGCTTGGCCGAAGGAGAAGAGGATGAGCAGTTCTTC. Encoded protein: CASSLAEGEEDEQFF. Filled out from reference TRBV5-4 and TRBJ2-1, the complete variable domain reads ETGVTQSPTHLIKTRGQQVTLRCSSQSGHNTVSWYQQALGQGPQFIFQYYREEENGRGNFPPRFSGLQFPNYSSELNVNALELDDSALYLCASSLAEGEEDEQFFGPGTRLTVL.

Concerning this clonotype: Germline and junction disagree at one end, which may indicate a read error. V and J are TRBV7-8 and TRBJ2-3; the D call may be TRBD1 or TRBD2 (6 bases each). The CDR3 extends over 15 amino acids. The germline V gene has CDR1 SGHVS and CDR2 FQNEAQ. The CDR3 region has the DNA TGTGGCAGCACCCGGAGGGCAGGGGATTCAGATGCGCAGTATTTT. Translation gives CGSTRRAGDSDAQYF. Supplemented by reference TRBV7-8 and TRBJ2-3, the full variable domain reads GAGVSQSPRYKVAKRGQDVALRCDPISGHVSLFWYQQALGQGPEFLTYFQNEAQLDKSGLPSDRFFAERPEGSVSTLKIQRTQQEDSAVYLCGSTRRAGDSDAQYFGPGTRLTVL.

The sample holds a few counts of this clonotype. The chain recombines TRBV28 with TRBJ2-7, with D maybe TRBD1 (5 bases). Germline assignment: CDR1 MDHEN and CDR2 SYDVKM. CDR3 length equals 16 residues. The ends were cut back, 6 bases at V and 0 bases at J, with 18 bases in the middle. The CDR3 region is CASSPQGGRFSYEQYF. The CDR3 DNA sequence: TGTGCCAGCAGCCCCCAGGGCGGCAGATTCTCCTACGAGCAGTACTTC.

The CDR3 here is CATSRDRGVSGNTIYF. DNA for the CDR3: TGTGCCACCAGCAGAGATCGTGGGGTCTCTGGAAACACCATATATTTT. This chain links TRBV15 with TRBJ1-3, with D uncertain. This CDR3 has 16 residues. V was pared by 0 bases and J by 0 bases, with 9 bases between. The germline CDR1 and CDR2 sequences are LNHNV and YYDKDF (reference sequence).

About this clonotype: One junction end disagrees with the germline gene, perhaps due to a read error. This chain joins TRBV6-6 and TRBJ2-3, with D possibly TRBD2 on 8 matching bases. The CDR3 runs to 17 residues. Germline values: CDR1 MNHNY, CDR2 SVGAGI (reference sequence). CDR3 in DNA: TGTGCCAGCAGCTCCCGGGAGGGGACAGTCCTCACAGATGCGCAGTATTTT. It specifies CASSSREGTVLTDAQYF.